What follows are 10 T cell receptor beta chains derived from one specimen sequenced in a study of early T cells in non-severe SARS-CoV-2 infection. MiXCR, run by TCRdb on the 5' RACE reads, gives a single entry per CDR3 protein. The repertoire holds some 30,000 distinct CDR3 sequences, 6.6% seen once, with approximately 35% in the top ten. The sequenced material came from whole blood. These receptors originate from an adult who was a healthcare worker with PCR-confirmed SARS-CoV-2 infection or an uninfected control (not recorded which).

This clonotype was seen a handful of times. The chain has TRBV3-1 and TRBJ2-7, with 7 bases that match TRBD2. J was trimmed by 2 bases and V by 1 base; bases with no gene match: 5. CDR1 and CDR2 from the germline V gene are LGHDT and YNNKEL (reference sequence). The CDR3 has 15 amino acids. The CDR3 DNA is TGTGCCAGCAGCCAAGGCCCCGGGACTACCTACGAGCAGTACTTC. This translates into CASSQGPGTTYEQYF.

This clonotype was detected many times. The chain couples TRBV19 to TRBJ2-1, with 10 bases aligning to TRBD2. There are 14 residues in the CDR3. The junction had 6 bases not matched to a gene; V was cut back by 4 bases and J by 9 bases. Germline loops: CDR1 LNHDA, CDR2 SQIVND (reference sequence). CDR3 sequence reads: CASSTDRLAGEQFF. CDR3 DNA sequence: TGTGCCAGTAGTACCGATAGACTAGCGGGTGAGCAGTTCTTC. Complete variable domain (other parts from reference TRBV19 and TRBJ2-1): DGGITQSPKYLFRKEGQNVTLSCEQNLNHDAMYWYRQDPGQGLRLIYYSQIVNDFQKGDIAEGYSVSREKKESFPLTVTSAQKNPTAFYLCASSTDRLAGEQFFGPGTRLTVL.

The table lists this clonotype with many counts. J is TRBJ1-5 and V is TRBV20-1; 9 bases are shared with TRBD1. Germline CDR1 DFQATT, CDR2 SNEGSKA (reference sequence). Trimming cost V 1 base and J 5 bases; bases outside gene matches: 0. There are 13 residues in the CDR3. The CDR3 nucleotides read TGCAGTGCTAGAGGGACAGGGGATCAGCCCCAGCATTTT. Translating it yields CSARGTGDQPQHF.

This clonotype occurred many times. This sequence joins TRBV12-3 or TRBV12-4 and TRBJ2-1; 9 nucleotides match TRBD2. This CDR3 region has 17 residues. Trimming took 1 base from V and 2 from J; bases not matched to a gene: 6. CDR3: CASSLVVSGRTYNEQFF. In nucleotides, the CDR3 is TGTGCCAGCAGTTTAGTCGTAAGCGGGAGGACCTACAATGAGCAGTTCTTC.

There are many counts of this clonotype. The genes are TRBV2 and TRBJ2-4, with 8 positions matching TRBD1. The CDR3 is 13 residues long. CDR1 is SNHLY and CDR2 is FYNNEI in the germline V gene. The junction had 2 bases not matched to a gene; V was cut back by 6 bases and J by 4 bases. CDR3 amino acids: CASSGQGKNIQYF. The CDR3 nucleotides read TGTGCCAGCAGCGGACAGGGTAAAAACATTCAGTACTTC.

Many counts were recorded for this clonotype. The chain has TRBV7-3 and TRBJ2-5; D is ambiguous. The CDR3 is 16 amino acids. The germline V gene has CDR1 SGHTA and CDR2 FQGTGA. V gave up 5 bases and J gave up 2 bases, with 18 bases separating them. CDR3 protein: CASSRSSTGDQETQYF. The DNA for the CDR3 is TGTGCCAGCAGCCGTAGTTCGACTGGAGATCAAGAGACCCAGTACTTC.

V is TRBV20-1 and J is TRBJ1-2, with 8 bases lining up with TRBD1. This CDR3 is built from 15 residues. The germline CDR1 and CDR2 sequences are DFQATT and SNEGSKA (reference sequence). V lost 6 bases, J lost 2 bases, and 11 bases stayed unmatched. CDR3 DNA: TGCAGTGCCCTAAAGGGGACAGGCTTGAACTATGGCTACACCTTC. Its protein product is CSALKGTGLNYGYTF.

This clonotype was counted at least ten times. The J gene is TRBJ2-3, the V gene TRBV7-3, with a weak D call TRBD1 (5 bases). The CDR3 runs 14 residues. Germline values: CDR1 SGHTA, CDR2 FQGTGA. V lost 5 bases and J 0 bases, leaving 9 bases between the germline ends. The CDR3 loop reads CASSEQDSTDTQYF. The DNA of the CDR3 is TGTGCCAGCAGCGAACAGGATAGCACAGATACGCAGTATTTT. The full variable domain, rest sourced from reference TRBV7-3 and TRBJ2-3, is GAGVSQTPSNKVTEKGKYVELRCDPISGHTALYWYRQSLGQGPEFLIYFQGTGAADDSGLPNDRFFAVRPEGSVSTLKIQRTERGDSAVYLCASSEQDSTDTQYFGPGTRLTVL.

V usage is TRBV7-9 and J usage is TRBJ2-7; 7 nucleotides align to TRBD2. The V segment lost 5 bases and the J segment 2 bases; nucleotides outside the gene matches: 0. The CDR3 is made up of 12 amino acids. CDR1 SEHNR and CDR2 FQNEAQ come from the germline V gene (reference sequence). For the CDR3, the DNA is TGTGCCAGCAGCCGGGAGGCCTACGAGCAGTACTTC. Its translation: CASSREAYEQYF.

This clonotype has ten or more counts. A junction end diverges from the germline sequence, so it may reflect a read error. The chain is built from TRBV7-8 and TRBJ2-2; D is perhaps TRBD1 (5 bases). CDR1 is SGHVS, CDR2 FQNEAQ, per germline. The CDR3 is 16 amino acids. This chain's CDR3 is CASSSLGSRTTGQLFF. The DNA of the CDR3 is TGTGCCAGCAGCTCCCTTGGTAGTAGGACAACCGGGCAGCTGTTTTTT.